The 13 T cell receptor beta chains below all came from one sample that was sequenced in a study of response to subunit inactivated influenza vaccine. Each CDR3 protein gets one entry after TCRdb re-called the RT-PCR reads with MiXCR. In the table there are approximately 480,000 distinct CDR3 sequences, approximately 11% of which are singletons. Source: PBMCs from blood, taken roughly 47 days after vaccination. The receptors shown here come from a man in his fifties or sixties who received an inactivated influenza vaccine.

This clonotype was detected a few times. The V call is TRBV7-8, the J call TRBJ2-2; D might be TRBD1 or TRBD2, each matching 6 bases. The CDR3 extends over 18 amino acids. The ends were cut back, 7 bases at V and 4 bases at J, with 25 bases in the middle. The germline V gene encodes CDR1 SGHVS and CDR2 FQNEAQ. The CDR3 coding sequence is TGTGCCAGCACTCCGACGCGGGTGTGGGGGGCGGGCACCGGGGAGCTGTTTTTT. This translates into CASTPTRVWGAGTGELFF. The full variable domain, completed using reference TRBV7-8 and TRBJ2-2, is GAGVSQSPRYKVAKRGQDVALRCDPISGHVSLFWYQQALGQGPEFLTYFQNEAQLDKSGLPSDRFFAERPEGSVSTLKIQRTQQEDSAVYLCASTPTRVWGAGTGELFFGEGSRLTVL.

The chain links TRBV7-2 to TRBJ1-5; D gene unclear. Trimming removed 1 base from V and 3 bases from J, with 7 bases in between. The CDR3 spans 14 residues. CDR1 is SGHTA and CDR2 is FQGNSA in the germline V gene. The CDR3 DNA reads TGTGCCAGCAGCTTAGAAGGATTCAATCAGCCCCAGCATTTT. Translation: CASSLEGFNQPQHF.

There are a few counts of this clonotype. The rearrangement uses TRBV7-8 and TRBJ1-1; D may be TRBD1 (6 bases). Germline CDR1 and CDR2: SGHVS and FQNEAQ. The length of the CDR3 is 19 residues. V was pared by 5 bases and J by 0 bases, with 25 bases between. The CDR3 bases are TGTGCCAGCAGCCCCCAGGGCGGGGGGCGATTGGATATGAACACTGAAGCTTTCTTT. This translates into CASSPQGGGRLDMNTEAFF.

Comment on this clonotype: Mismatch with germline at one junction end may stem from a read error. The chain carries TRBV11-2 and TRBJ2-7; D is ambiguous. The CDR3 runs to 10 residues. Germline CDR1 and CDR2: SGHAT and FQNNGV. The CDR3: CASARNVLDF. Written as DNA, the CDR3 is TGTGCCAGCGCAAGGAATGTATTGGACTTC.

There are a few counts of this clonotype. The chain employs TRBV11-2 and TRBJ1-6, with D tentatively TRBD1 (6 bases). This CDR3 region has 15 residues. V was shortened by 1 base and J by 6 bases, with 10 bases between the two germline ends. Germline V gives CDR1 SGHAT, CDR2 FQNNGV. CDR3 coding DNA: TGTGCCAGCAGCTTAGCGTCGGGGGCTAATTCACCCCTCCACTTT. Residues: CASSLASGANSPLHF.

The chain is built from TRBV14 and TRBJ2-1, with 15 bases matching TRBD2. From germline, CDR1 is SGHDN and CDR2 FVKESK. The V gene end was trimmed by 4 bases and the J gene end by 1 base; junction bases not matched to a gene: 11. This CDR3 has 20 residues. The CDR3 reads CASSPGLEGLAGGSYNEQFF. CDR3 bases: TGTGCCAGCAGCCCTGGTCTTGAGGGACTAGCGGGAGGATCCTACAATGAGCAGTTCTTC.

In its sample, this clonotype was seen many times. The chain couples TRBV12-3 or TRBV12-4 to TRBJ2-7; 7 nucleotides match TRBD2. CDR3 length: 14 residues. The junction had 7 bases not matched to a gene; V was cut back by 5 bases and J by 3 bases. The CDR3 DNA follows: TGTGCCAGCAGTCCCTCGGGAGGAAACTACGAGCAGTACTTC. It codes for CASSPSGGNYEQYF.

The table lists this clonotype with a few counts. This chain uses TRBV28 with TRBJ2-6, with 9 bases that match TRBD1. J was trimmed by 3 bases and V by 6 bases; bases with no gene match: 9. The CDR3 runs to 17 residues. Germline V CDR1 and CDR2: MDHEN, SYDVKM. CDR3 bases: TGTGCCAGCAGGGGAACAGGGGGCGACTATGGGGCCAACGTCCTGACTTTC. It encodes CASRGTGGDYGANVLTF.

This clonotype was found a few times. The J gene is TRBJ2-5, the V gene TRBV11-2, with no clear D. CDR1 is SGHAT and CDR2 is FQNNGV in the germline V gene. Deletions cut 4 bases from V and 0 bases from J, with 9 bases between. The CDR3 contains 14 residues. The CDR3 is CASSSDTYQETQYF. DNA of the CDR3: TGTGCCAGCAGCTCAGACACGTACCAAGAGACCCAGTACTTC. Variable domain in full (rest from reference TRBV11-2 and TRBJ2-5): EAGVAQSPRYKIIEKRQSVAFWCNPISGHATLYWYQQILGQGPKLLIQFQNNGVVDDSQLPKDRFSAERLKGVDSTLKIQPAKLEDSAVYLCASSSDTYQETQYFGPGTRLLVL.

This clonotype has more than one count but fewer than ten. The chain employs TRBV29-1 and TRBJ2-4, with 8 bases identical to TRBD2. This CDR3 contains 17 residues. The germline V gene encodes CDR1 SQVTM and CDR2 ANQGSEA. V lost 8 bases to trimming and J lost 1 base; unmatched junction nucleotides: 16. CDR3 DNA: TGCAGCCTTCATAGCGGGACACCCCGCGGGGCCAAAAACATTCAGTACTTC. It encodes CSLHSGTPRGAKNIQYF.

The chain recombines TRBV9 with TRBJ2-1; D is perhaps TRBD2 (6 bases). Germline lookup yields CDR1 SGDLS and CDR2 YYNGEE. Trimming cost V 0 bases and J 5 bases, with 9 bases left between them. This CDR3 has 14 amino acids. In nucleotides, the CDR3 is TGTGCCAGCAGCGTAGGGACTACACACAATGAGCAGTTCTTC. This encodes CASSVGTTHNEQFF.

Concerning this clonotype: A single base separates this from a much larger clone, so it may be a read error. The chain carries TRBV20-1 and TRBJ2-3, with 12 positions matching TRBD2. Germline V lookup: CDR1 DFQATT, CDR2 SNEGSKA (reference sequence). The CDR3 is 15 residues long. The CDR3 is CSASILAGGTETQYF. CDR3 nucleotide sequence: TGCAGTGCTAGTATCCTAGCGGGAGGGACAGAGACGCAGTATTTT.

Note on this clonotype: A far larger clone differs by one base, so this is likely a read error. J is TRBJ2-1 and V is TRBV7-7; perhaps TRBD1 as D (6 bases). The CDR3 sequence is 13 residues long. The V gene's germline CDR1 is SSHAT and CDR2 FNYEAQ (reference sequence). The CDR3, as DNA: TGTGCTAGCAGCTTAGTTGGGGGCAATGAGCAGCTCTTC. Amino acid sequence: CASSLVGGNEQLF.